Sequencing of this TCR beta chain was carried out in a study of blood T cell repertoires in COVID-19. Study in general: PBMCs, B-cell-depleted T cells, or T cells provided the cDNA or gDNA that made up the material.

Per germline, CDR1 ENHRY and CDR2 SYGVKD. V was shortened by 1 base and J by 13 bases, with 13 bases between the two germline ends. The CDR3 runs to 12 residues. Using immunoSEQ multiplex PCR, the repertoire was profiled, and TCRdb retains in-frame clones only, with some absent. Found here are under 200,000 clones, roughly 85% of them singletons; the top ten hold 4.5% to 5%. J is TRBJ1-2 and V is TRBV10-3, with D unresolved. The sample consisted of peripheral blood. The TCR was taken from a woman at least 80 years old with acute or convalescent COVID-19. The DNA of the CDR3 is TGTGCCATCAGTGAGTGGGCAGAAAGGCCCACCTTC. Its protein product is CAISEWAERPTF.